The 5 T cell receptor beta chains below come from one sample, sequenced in a study of technical replicates of blood from several donors. Using immunoSEQ multiplex PCR, the repertoire was profiled, and TCRdb retains in-frame clones only, with some absent. The table shows 15,000 to 20,000 clones, with around 87% occurring only once. The sequencing sample was made of PBMCs. Receptor source: a human donor in good health.

This clone has more than one count but fewer than ten. This chain uses TRBV14 with TRBJ1-1; D gene uncertain. The V and J ends lost 0 bases and 5 bases respectively, with 10 bases between them. In germline, CDR1 is SGHDN, CDR2 FVKESK. This CDR3 has 14 residues. The CDR3: CASSQDFRVTEAFF. In DNA, the CDR3 is TGTGCCAGCAGCCAAGATTTCCGGGTAACTGAAGCTTTCTTT.

The rearrangement joins TRBV4-2 to TRBJ2-2, with D tentatively TRBD2 (5 bases). The germline V gene encodes CDR1 LGHNA and CDR2 YNFKEQ. V was shortened by 4 bases and J by 5 bases, with 14 bases between the two germline ends. The CDR3 totals 15 residues. In DNA, the CDR3 is TGTGCCAGCAGCCCCTCTGCCCCGGGGACCGGGGAGCTGTTTTTT. Residues: CASSPSAPGTGELFF.

The rearrangement uses TRBV27 and TRBJ2-7; 8 positions agree with TRBD1. This CDR3 region has 16 residues. J gave up 2 bases and V 5 bases, and 11 bases lay outside the gene matches. CDR1 is MNHEY, CDR2 SMNVEV, per germline (reference sequence). CDR3 loop: CASSDRQGIRTYEQYF. The CDR3 DNA follows: TGTGCCAGCAGTGATCGACAGGGGATAAGAACCTACGAGCAGTACTTC.

This chain connects TRBV4-1 to TRBJ1-3; D remains ambiguous. Germline loops: CDR1 MGHRA, CDR2 YSYEKL. The V and J ends lost 0 bases and 2 bases respectively, with 5 bases between them. CDR3 length: 14 amino acids. Here the CDR3 DNA reads TGCGCCAGCAGCCAAGAGCCAGCTGGAAACACCATATATTTT. Its translation is CASSQEPAGNTIYF.

The CDR3 spells CASSGSDSKQETQYF. CDR3 in DNA: TGTGCCAGCAGTGGTTCGGACAGCAAACAAGAGACCCAGTACTTC. The chain combines TRBV27 with TRBJ2-5, with D maybe TRBD1 (6 bases). CDR3 size: 15 residues. Germline V gives CDR1 MNHEY, CDR2 SMNVEV (reference sequence). V dropped 5 bases and J dropped 2 bases, with 15 bases sitting between them.